The 23 T cell receptor beta chains below were found in one sample sequenced in a study of Graves' ophthalmopathy and Graves' hyperthyroidism. Amplified material comprised TCR beta CDR3 regions derived from RNA transcripts. The workflow started with a first-round RT-PCR run with HTBI primers and then moved on to a second-round multiplex PCR. TCRdb ran MiXCR on the multiplex PCR reads and lists one entry per CDR3 protein. Among about 620,000 distinct CDR3 sequences listed, 22% were seen once. The sequencing input was peripheral blood. These receptors originate from a woman in her late teens or twenties with stable Graves' hyperthyroidism. Some clones in this sample may be carry-over from other donors' samples.

This clonotype has a count of ten or more. The chain links TRBV6-1 to TRBJ1-1; possibly TRBD1 for D (6 bases). The CDR3 has 13 amino acids. The germline V gene has CDR1 MNHNS and CDR2 SASEGT. Trimming removed 4 bases from V and 4 bases from J, with 10 bases in between. The CDR3 is CASSGYRATEAFF. CDR3 DNA sequence: TGTGCCAGCAGTGGCTACAGGGCCACTGAAGCTTTCTTT.

This clonotype was found many times. The chain is built from TRBV11-2 and TRBJ2-2; 8 nucleotides match TRBD1. The V segment lost 1 base and the J segment 2 bases; nucleotides outside the gene matches: 3. CDR1 SGHAT and CDR2 FQNNGV come from the germline V gene. The CDR3 runs to 16 residues. CDR3 sequence: CASSLGTGFNTGELFF. DNA of the CDR3: TGTGCCAGCAGCTTAGGGACAGGGTTTAACACCGGGGAGCTGTTTTTT.

This clonotype was picked up a small number of times. Since the CDR3 does not end with the conserved phenylalanine or tryptophan, this likely comes from a read error. V gene TRBV19 combines with J gene TRBJ2-4; tentative D call: TRBD2 (5 bases). The V gene's germline CDR1 is LNHDA and CDR2 SQIVND (reference sequence). V dropped 9 bases and J dropped 0 bases, with 21 bases sitting between them. The CDR3 contains 17 residues. Here the CDR3 reads CARETSGLTLAKNIQYL. The CDR3 DNA sequence: TGTGCCAGGGAAACCAGCGGTCTTACACTAGCCAAAAACATTCAGTACCTC.

This clonotype has at least ten counts. This chain connects TRBV11-2 to TRBJ2-2, with D perhaps TRBD2 (7 bases). This CDR3 spans 17 amino acids. Germline CDR1 reads SGHAT; CDR2 reads FQNNGV. V lost 5 bases and J lost 4, with 20 bases in between. CDR3 DNA: TGTGCCAGCAGCCCCCGAACTCGGGGGGCGGGCACCGGGGAGCTGTTTTTT. Encoded protein: CASSPRTRGAGTGELFF.

This clonotype was recorded many times. The chain couples TRBV6-2 or TRBV6-3 to TRBJ2-5; D is possibly TRBD2 (5 bases). The CDR3 is 14 residues long. From germline, CDR1 is MNHEY and CDR2 SVGEGT. The ends were cut back, 4 bases at V and 6 bases at J, with 15 bases in the middle. The CDR3 DNA follows: TGTGCCAGCAGTTCTCAAGGGCCCGGGAAGACCCAGTACTTC. It encodes CASSSQGPGKTQYF.

This clonotype was picked up many times. The chain has TRBV6-1 and TRBJ2-7; tentative D call: TRBD1 (6 bases). CDR1 is MNHNS and CDR2 is SASEGT in the germline V gene. V gave up 6 bases and J gave up 2 bases, with 11 bases separating them. The CDR3 is 13 amino acids. CDR3 in amino acids: CASRFKGAYEQYF. The CDR3, as DNA: TGTGCCAGCAGGTTTAAGGGGGCCTACGAGCAGTACTTC.

This clonotype has a handful of counts. J is TRBJ2-7 and V is TRBV6-1; D not certain. CDR3 size: 14 residues. CDR1 and CDR2 (germline): MNHNS, SASEGT. The V end was cut by 8 bases, the J end by 0 bases, with 14 bases between. The CDR3 region is CASARATGSYEQYF. In DNA, the CDR3 is TGTGCCAGCGCTCGGGCCACGGGCTCCTACGAGCAGTACTTC.

V and J are TRBV6-2 or TRBV6-3 and TRBJ1-1, with a tentative D call TRBD1 (6 bases). The V gene lost 8 bases and the J gene lost 6 bases, with 19 bases spanning the gap. The length of the CDR3 is 14 residues. CDR1 and CDR2 (germline): MNHEY, SVGEGT. Here the CDR3 reads CASASLEGGAEAFF. CDR3 sequence (DNA): TGTGCCAGCGCCTCATTGGAAGGGGGGGCTGAAGCTTTCTTT.

This clonotype has ten or more counts. V is TRBV30 and J is TRBJ2-5; D possibly corresponds to TRBD2 (5 bases). The CDR3 runs to 15 residues. The germline gives CDR1 GTSNPN, CDR2 SVGIG (reference sequence). Deletions cut 3 bases from V and 1 base from J, with 15 bases between. CDR3 loop: CAWSGDRGVQETQYF. Here the CDR3 DNA reads TGTGCCTGGAGCGGCGACCGGGGAGTCCAAGAGACCCAGTACTTC. The variable domain in full, completed from reference TRBV30 and TRBJ2-5, reads SQTIHQWPATLVQPVGSPLSLECTVEGTSNPNLYWYRQAAGRGLQLLFYSVGIGQISSEVPQNLSASRPQDRQFILSSKKLLLSDSGFYLCAWSGDRGVQETQYFGPGTRLLVL.

This clonotype appeared a few times. One end of the junction fails to match germline, which may point to a read error. The chain joins TRBV27 to TRBJ2-7; the match to TRBD2 covers 10 bases. Per germline, CDR1 MNHEY and CDR2 SMNVEV (reference sequence). The CDR3 is 16 amino acids. In DNA, the CDR3 is TGTGCCAGCAATTTATCTAGCGGGGGAACCTCCTACGAGCAGTACTTC. This codes for CASNLSSGGTSYEQYF.

This clonotype came up many times. The V gene is TRBV10-1, the J gene TRBJ2-2; either TRBD1 or TRBD2 may fit D (5 bases each). The ends were cut back, 2 bases at V and 3 bases at J, with 13 bases in the middle. The CDR3 spans 16 residues. The germline gives CDR1 WNHNN, CDR2 SYGVQD (reference sequence). The CDR3 coding sequence is TGCGCCAGCAGTGAGCACTCCGGGGCGCACACCGGGGAGCTGTTTTTT. This translates into CASSEHSGAHTGELFF.

The J gene is TRBJ2-7, the V gene TRBV28; possibly TRBD1 for D (5 bases). The germline V and J ends were trimmed by 7 bases and 0 bases, with 16 bases remaining between them. CDR1 is MDHEN and CDR2 is SYDVKM in the germline V gene. The CDR3 contains 15 residues. The CDR3 loop is CASNRPALSSYEQYF. The CDR3 DNA sequence: TGTGCCAGCAACAGGCCAGCTTTAAGCTCCTACGAGCAGTACTTC.

This clonotype was seen ten or more times. This chain joins TRBV19 and TRBJ1-5; D unclear. The V end was cut by 5 bases, the J end by 5 bases, with 19 bases between. CDR3 length: 16 residues. Germline assignment: CDR1 LNHDA and CDR2 SQIVND (reference sequence). The DNA for the CDR3 is TGTGCCAGTAGTCGTTTAAAACGGGGAGTACATCAGCCCCAGCATTTT. Translation gives CASSRLKRGVHQPQHF.

This clonotype was seen repeatedly, ten times or more. V gene TRBV12-3 or TRBV12-4 combines with J gene TRBJ1-2; D is unclear. V dropped 5 bases and J dropped 0 bases, with 19 bases sitting between them. The CDR3 is made up of 17 amino acids. The CDR3: CASSAKDGLGTNYGYTF. In DNA form, the CDR3 reads TGTGCCAGCAGTGCCAAGGACGGTTTGGGGACTAACTATGGCTACACCTTC.

V is TRBV18 and J is TRBJ1-2; no reliable D call. Trimming stripped 3 bases from V and 2 bases from J, with 10 bases between. CDR1 is KGHSH and CDR2 is LQKENI in the germline V gene. This CDR3 is 14 amino acids long. The CDR3 bases are TGTGCCAGCTCACCCCTACAAGAGAACTATGGCTACACCTTC. It translates to CASSPLQENYGYTF.

This clonotype showed up many times. The chain recombines TRBV20-1 with TRBJ1-2; 7 bases agree with TRBD1. The CDR3 has 14 residues. Germline V lookup: CDR1 DFQATT, CDR2 SNEGSKA (reference sequence). V trimming: 3 bases; J trimming: 4 bases; junction bases outside the gene matches: 8. CDR3 sequence: CSASRQGWLYGYTF. The CDR3, as DNA: TGCAGTGCTAGCCGACAGGGATGGCTCTATGGCTACACCTTC.

Many counts were recorded for this clonotype. The chain uses TRBV28 and TRBJ2-2, with D perhaps TRBD2 (6 bases). Between the trimmed V and J ends, which lost 2 bases and 4 bases, there was a span of 14 bases. Germline V lookup: CDR1 MDHEN, CDR2 SYDVKM. There are 16 residues in the CDR3. DNA of the CDR3: TGTGCCAGCAGTTTACCTCGGGAGAGGCTCACCGGGGAGCTGTTTTTT. It translates to CASSLPRERLTGELFF.

This clonotype was recorded at least ten times. The chain combines TRBV28 with TRBJ1-5, with D uncertain. The germline V gene encodes CDR1 MDHEN and CDR2 SYDVKM. Trimming shortened V by 4 bases and J by 0 bases, and 10 bases separated the two germline ends. The CDR3 loop spans 15 amino acids. CDR3 coding DNA: TGTGCCAGCAGTTCGACACCTTATAGCAATCAGCCCCAGCATTTT. It is translated as CASSSTPYSNQPQHF.

This clonotype was found many times. The chain carries TRBV7-2 and TRBJ2-7, with D possibly TRBD2 on 6 matching bases. The germline V and J ends were trimmed by 1 base and 4 bases, with 8 bases remaining between them. The CDR3 is 13 amino acids. Germline V gene lookup returns CDR1 SGHTA and CDR2 FQGNSA. DNA of the CDR3: TGTGCCAGCAGCTTAGGCGGGGAGTACGAGCAGTACTTC. Translation gives CASSLGGEYEQYF.

V usage is TRBV6-1 and J usage is TRBJ1-2; TRBD1 matches 8 bases. Germline lookup yields CDR1 MNHNS and CDR2 SASEGT. With V trimmed by 2 bases and J by 4 bases, 6 bases remained unmatched. The CDR3 sequence is 15 residues long. CDR3 in amino acids: CASSETGQGTYGYTF. DNA for the CDR3: TGTGCCAGCAGTGAAACTGGACAGGGTACCTATGGCTACACCTTC.

This clonotype was counted many times. The chain carries TRBV29-1 and TRBJ1-5, with a possible D match to TRBD1 (6 bases). With 5 bases removed from V and 1 base from J, the gap between germline ends came to 18 bases. This CDR3 has 16 amino acids. The germline gives CDR1 SQVTM, CDR2 ANQGSEA. The CDR3 loop is CSVMEGGSASNQPQHF. The DNA for the CDR3 is TGCAGCGTTATGGAGGGGGGGAGCGCAAGCAATCAGCCCCAGCATTTT.

Turning to this clonotype: A clone one base away is much larger, so this may be a read error. The chain recombines TRBV2 with TRBJ2-5, with a possible D match to TRBD1 (6 bases). CDR1 and CDR2 (germline): SNHLY, FYNNEI. This CDR3 spans 14 amino acids. This CDR3 is CASSADRGQETKYF. The CDR3 region has the DNA TGTGCCAGCAGTGCGGACAGAGGCCAAGAGACCAAGTACTTC.

At least ten counts were recorded for this clonotype. The genes are TRBV12-3 or TRBV12-4 and TRBJ2-7, with D perhaps being TRBD1 or TRBD2 (5 bases each). The CDR3 length is 13 residues. Trimming shortened V by 3 bases and J by 2 bases, and 8 bases separated the two germline ends. The CDR3 reads CASSFGTPYEQYF. DNA of the CDR3: TGTGCCAGCAGTTTTGGGACGCCCTACGAGCAGTACTTC.